The sequence of this TCR beta chain was determined in a study of blood T cell repertoires in COVID-19. Across the study: From the United States, Italy and Spain came samples of acute and convalescent COVID-19.

Generated by immunoSEQ multiplex PCR, the TCRdb table keeps only in-frame clones and is missing some. This sample has roughly 65,000 clones; roughly 79% occur once, and the top ten carry 16%. J gave up 1 base and V 0 bases, and 6 bases lay outside the gene matches. The germline CDR1 and CDR2 sequences are SGHTS and YDEGEE. The CDR3 sequence is 18 residues long. The TCR was taken from a man in his sixties with acute or convalescent COVID-19. The chain is built from TRBV5-8 and TRBJ1-4, with 10 bases lining up with TRBD1. The sequenced sample was peripheral blood. The CDR3 sequence: CASSLGQGAWGTNEKLFF. CDR3 DNA sequence: TGTGCCAGCAGCTTGGGACAGGGGGCCTGGGGAACTAATGAAAAACTGTTTTTT.